Reported below is one T cell receptor (beta chain). It lacks a known antigen. Base qualities are missing; no much larger clone stands one base away. These data come from a study of blood T cell repertoires in COVID-19 (dated by TCRdb to 2018 to 2020). Regarding the research as a whole: Samples covering the acute and convalescent phases of COVID-19 were provided by collaborators in the United States, Italy and Spain. The prospective study material was composed of cDNA or gDNA derived from T cells, B-cell-depleted T cells, or PBMCs. Deeply sampled blood TCRbeta repertoires from subjects exposed to, actively infected with, or recovered from COVID-19 were included in the dataset. The repertoires were released in a freely available public database intended as a resource for research on the immune response to SARS-CoV-2. The samples were drawn from two sources: the first 160 participants of the ongoing ImmuneRACE study, and about 1,300 subjects contributed by 6 global collaborators. Nearly every sample came with metadata listing a de-identified subject ID, COVID-19 status, age in years and sex. HLA class I and class II types, where available, came from metadata supplied by the sample provider rather than from assay-based typing. The paper's findings and limits, for the study overall: The quantity of clinical and demographic metadata differed by source and by participant and was supplied without curation.

Collaborating institutions collected whole blood in K2EDTA tubes following their own protocols. For TCRbeta analysis, collaborators shipped samples in one of three forms: frozen whole blood, isolated PBMCs, or DNA extracted from either of those sample types. The junction carries 23 bases between V and J, which are trimmed by 5 bases and 4 bases respectively. There are 17 amino acids in the CDR3, from cysteine to phenylalanine inclusive. The retained sequence is limited to the CDR3, 51 bases, with the frame set at the first base. The germline V gene specifies SGHTA as CDR1 and FQGNSA as CDR2. TCRbeta CDR3 regions were amplified from genomic DNA using the immunoSEQ Assay, a bias-controlled multiplex PCR. As for the authors' bioinformatics: The number of nucleated cells in each sample was estimated by amplification of reference gene primers within the assay. To quantify the absolute abundance of each unique TCRbeta CDR3 rearrangement, sequence reads were collapsed and filtered. Productive Simpson clonality was computed per sample as the square root of Simpson's diversity index over productive rearrangements. TCRdb holds this immuneACCESS table with in-frame rearrangements only. Some clones are missing; in checked studies, unresolved V genes explain under half, and the rest has no known cause. The D gene and trimming were derived from the DNA, and the V and J assignments and clone size from that table. The sample has roughly 150,000 clones on record, 84% of them singletons. The biggest ten clones account for around 45% of the sample.

This chain is built from TRBV7-2 and TRBJ2-5; TRBD2 is a possible D gene, resting on 5 matching bases. Sequenced sample: peripheral blood. The TCR was taken from a human donor in a cohort sampled during active COVID-19. The DNA sequence reads TGTGCCAGCAGCCCTTGGAGGTCCCCAACACACACAGAGACCCAGTACTTC. This translates into CASSPWRSPTHTETQYF.